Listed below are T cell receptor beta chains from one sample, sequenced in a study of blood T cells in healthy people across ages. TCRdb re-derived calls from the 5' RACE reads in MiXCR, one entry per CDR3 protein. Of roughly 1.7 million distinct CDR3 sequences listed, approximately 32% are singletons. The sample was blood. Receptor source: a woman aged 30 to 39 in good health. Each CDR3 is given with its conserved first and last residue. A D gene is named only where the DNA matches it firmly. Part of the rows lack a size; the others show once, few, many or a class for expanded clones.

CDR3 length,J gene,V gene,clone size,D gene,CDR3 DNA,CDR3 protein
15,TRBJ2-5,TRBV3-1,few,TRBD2,TGTGCCAGCAGCACCCAGCTAGCGGGGAGAGTGACCCAGTACTTC,CASSTQLAGRVTQYF
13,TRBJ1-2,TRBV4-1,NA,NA,TGCGCCAGCAGTGCCCTGGGACTCTATGGCTACACCTTC,CASSALGLYGYTF
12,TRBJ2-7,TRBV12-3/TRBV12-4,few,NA,TGTGCCAGCAGTTTAAGCTCCTGCGAGCAGTACTTC,CASSLSSCEQYF
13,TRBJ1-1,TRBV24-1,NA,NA,TGTGCCACCAGTAACCCAGCGAACACTGAAGCTTTCTTT,CATSNPANTEAFF
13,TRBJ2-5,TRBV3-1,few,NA,TGTGCCAGCAGCCAAGATCGTTGGAGGGAGCAGTACTTC,CASSQDRWREQYF
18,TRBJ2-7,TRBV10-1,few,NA,TGCGCCAGCAGAGGTCTTAGCCGAACAAACAAAACAAACTACGAGCAGTACTTC,CASRGLSRTNKTNYEQYF
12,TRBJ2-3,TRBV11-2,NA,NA,TGTGCCAGCAGCCACCGTCCAGATACGCAGTATTTT,CASSHRPDTQYF
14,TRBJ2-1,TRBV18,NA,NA,TGTGCCAGCTCACCACCTATCCCCGTTGATGAGCAGTTCTTC,CASSPPIPVDEQFF
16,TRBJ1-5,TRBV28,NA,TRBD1,TGTGCCAGCAGTACCTCGACAGGGAGGGGGAATCAGCCCCAGCATTTT,CASSTSTGRGNQPQHF
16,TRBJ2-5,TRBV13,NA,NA,TGTGCCAGCAGCACGGGACGGCACGTTAACCAAGAGACCCAGTACTTC,CASSTGRHVNQETQYF
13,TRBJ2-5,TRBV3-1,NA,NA,TGTGCCAGCAGCCACATGGTCCAAGAGACCCAGTACTTC,CASSHMVQETQYF
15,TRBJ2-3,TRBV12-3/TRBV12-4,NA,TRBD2,TGTGCCAGCAGTTCGTTAAGCGGGAGAACAGATGTGCAGTATTTT,CASSSLSGRTDVQYF
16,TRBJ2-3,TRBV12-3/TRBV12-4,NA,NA,TGTGCCAGCAGTCCCGGACAGAGAGCCAGAGCAGATACGCAGTATTTT,CASSPGQRARADTQYF
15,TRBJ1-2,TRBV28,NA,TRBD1,TGTGCCAGCAGTTTTGGGGACAGGGTAGTCTATGGCTACACCTTC,CASSFGDRVVYGYTF
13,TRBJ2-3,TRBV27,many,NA,TGTGCCAGCAGTTCCGGACCGGGAGATACGCAGTATTTT,CASSSGPGDTQYF
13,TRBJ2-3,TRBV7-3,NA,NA,TGTGCCAGCGGGAGTACCAGCCCAGATACGCAGTATTTT,CASGSTSPDTQYF
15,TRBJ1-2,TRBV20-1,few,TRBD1,TGCAGTGCGTCAACCGGGACAGGGGGGACTGATGGCTACACCTTC,CSASTGTGGTDGYTF
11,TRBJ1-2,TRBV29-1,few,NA,TGCAGCGTCCTTCGGGCACAGGGCTACACCTTC,CSVLRAQGYTF
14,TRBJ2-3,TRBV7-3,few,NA,TGTGCCAGCAGCAGAAAGCCCGGGGCAGATACGCAGTATTTT,CASSRKPGADTQYF
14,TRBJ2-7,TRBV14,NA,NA,TGTGCCAGCAGCCAAGGCGAGTCCCACTACGAGCAGTACTTC,CASSQGESHYEQYF
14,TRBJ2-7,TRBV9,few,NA,TGTGCCAGCAGCGTATCAAGTAGAGCCTACGAGCAGTACTTC,CASSVSSRAYEQYF
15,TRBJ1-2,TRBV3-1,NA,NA,TGTGCCAGCAGTCCTCTGTGGGCAGGGAACTATGGCTACACCTTC,CASSPLWAGNYGYTF
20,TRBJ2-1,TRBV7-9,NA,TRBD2,TGTGCCAGCAGCCCCTACCTACTAGCGGGAGGGCCAGGGGACTACAATGAGCAGTTCTTC,CASSPYLLAGGPGDYNEQFF
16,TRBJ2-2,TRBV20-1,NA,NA,TGCAGTGCTAGAGATCATCAGCAGGGGCACACCGGGGAGCTGTTTTTT,CSARDHQQGHTGELFF
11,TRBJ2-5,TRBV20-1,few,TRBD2,TGCAGTACCATTCCGGGGGGGTTTCAGTACTTC,CSTIPGGFQYF
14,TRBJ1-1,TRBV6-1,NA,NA,TGTGCCAGCAGTGAAGCTAGTCTGAACACTGAAGCTTTCTTT,CASSEASLNTEAFF
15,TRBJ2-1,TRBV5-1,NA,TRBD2,TGCGCCAGCAGCCCAGGACTAGCGGACCTTAATGAGCAGTTCTTC,CASSPGLADLNEQFF
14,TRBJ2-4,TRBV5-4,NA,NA,TGTGCCAGCAGCTTGGGGGGTATCAAAAACATTCAGTACTTC,CASSLGGIKNIQYF
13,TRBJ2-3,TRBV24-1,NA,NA,TGTGCCACCAGTGATTTGGCCCGGGGTACGCAGTATTTT,CATSDLARGTQYF
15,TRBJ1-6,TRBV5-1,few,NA,TGCGCCAGCAGCTTGGGACGGGGGGAGAATTCACCCCTCCACTTT,CASSLGRGENSPLHF
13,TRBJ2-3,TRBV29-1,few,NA,TGCAGCGTTGACAGGGAGAACACAGGTACGCAGTATTTT,CSVDRENTGTQYF
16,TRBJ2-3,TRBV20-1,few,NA,TGCAGTGCTAGGGCGAAAGGGCTCGGCCCTCAAGATACGCAGTATTTT,CSARAKGLGPQDTQYF
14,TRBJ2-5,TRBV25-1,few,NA,TGTGCCAGCAGTGAATATAACGGCCAAGAGACCCAGTACTTC,CASSEYNGQETQYF
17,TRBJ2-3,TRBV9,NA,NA,TGTGCCCGCAGCGTAGATGGGCTCGGTGCTAGCACAGATACGCAGTATTTT,CARSVDGLGASTDTQYF
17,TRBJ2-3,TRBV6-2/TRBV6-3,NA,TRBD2,TGTGCCAGCAGTTCCCAGGGCCGGCGGGGGGGGACAGATACGCAGTATTTT,CASSSQGRRGGTDTQYF
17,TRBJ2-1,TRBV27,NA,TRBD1,TGTGCCAGCAGTTTGGGGTCCCACAGGGGGATAAACAATGAGCAGTTCTTC,CASSLGSHRGINNEQFF
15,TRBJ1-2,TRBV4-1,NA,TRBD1,TGCGCCAGCAGCCAACCGGACAGGGAACTTTATGGCTACACCTTC,CASSQPDRELYGYTF
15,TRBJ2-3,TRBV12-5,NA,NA,TGTGCTAGTGGTTTCCGGGTCTCGATCACAGATACGCAGTATTTT,CASGFRVSITDTQYF
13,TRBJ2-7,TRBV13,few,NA,TGTGCCAGCAGCTTATTCGGGGGAGACGAGCAGTACTTC,CASSLFGGDEQYF
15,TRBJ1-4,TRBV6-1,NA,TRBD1,TGTGCCAGCACCGATGAACAGGGGGCTAATGAAAAACTGTTTTTT,CASTDEQGANEKLFF
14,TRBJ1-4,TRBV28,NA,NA,TGTGCCAGCACGACGACAGAAACTAATGAAAAACTGTTTTTT,CASTTTETNEKLFF
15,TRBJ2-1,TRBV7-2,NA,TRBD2,TGTGCCAGCAGCTCCACTAGCGGGGGGGGGTATGAGCAGTTCTTC,CASSSTSGGGYEQFF
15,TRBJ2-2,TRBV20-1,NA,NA,TGCAGTGCTAGAGATTCTTCAGGGGTCCCCGGGGAGCTGTTTTTT,CSARDSSGVPGELFF
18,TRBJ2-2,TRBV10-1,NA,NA,TGCGCCAGCAGTGCCTTGACACCCGGAGGACCGAACACCGGGGAGCTGTTTTTT,CASSALTPGGPNTGELFF
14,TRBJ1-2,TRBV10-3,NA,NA,TGTGCCATCGGTGAGTCAGTCAGTCACTATGGCTACACCTTC,CAIGESVSHYGYTF
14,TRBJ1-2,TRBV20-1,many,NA,TGCAGTGCCAGCTCGGGGGGTTGGAGCTATGGCTACACCTTC,CSASSGGWSYGYTF
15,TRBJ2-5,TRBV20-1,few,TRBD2,TGCAGTGCTAGATCGGCTAGCGGGGCTCAAGAGACCCAGTACTTC,CSARSASGAQETQYF
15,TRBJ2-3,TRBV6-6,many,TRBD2,TGTGCCGGAGCCGATTCTAGCGGGGTAGGGGATACGCAGTATTTT,CAGADSSGVGDTQYF
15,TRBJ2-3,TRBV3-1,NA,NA,TGTGCCAGCAGCCAAAGAAGAATCCGCACAGATACGCAGTATTTT,CASSQRRIRTDTQYF
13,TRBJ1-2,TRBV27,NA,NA,TGTGCCAGCAGTACCATTGGGGGGTATGGCTACACCTTC,CASSTIGGYGYTF
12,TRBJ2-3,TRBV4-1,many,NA,TGCGCCAGCAGCCAACACACAGATACGCAGTATTTT,CASSQHTDTQYF
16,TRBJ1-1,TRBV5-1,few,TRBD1,TGCGCCAGCAGCCCAGGGGGATATGGAATGAACACTGAAGCTTTCTTT,CASSPGGYGMNTEAFF
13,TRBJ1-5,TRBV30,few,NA,TGTGCCTGGAATGAGGGGAACAATCAGCCCCAGCATTTT,CAWNEGNNQPQHF
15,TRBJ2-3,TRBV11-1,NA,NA,TGTGCCAGCACCTCTGGACAGCGGCTCACAGATACGCAGTATTTT,CASTSGQRLTDTQYF
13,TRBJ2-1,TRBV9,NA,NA,TGTGCCAGCAGTCGAGGGAGGTTCGGTGAGCAGTTCTTC,CASSRGRFGEQFF
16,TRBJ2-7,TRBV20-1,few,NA,TGCAGTGTACAGAAGGCCTCTAGCGTGAGCTCCTACGAGCAGTACTTC,CSVQKASSVSSYEQYF
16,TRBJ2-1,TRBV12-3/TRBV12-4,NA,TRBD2,TGTGCCAGCAGTCCAGGGACTAGCGGGGGGTTCTATGAGCGGTTCTTC,CASSPGTSGGFYERFF
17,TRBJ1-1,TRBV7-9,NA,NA,TGTGCCAGCAGCTTAGGGGGGGCCGGACTGAGAGACACTGAAGCTTTCTTT,CASSLGGAGLRDTEAFF
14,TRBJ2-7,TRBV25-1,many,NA,TGTGCCAGCAGTGAATTGAGGACAGTCCACGAGCAGTACTTC,CASSELRTVHEQYF